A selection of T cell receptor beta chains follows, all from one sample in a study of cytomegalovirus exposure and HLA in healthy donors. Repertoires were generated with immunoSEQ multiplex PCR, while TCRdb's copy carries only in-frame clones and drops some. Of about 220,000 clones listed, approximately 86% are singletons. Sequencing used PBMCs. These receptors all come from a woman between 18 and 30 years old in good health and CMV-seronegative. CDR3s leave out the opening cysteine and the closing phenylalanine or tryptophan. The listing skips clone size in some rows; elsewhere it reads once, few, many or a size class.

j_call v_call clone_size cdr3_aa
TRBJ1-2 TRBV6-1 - ASSEVAGQSYGYT
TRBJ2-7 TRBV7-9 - ASRTGHTYEQY
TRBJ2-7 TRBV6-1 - ASRTGNSYEQY
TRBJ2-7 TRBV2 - ASSAQGSEQY
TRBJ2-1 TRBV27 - ASSPLPPGLAGDTPGNEQF
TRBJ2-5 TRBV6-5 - ASSGQGGKTQY
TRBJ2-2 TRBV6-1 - ASSEFGQGFTGELF
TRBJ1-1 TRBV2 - ASSGVRGNTEAF
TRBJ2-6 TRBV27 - ASGPLRDSSGANVLT
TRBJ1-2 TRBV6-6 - ASSYDRVAAGYGYT
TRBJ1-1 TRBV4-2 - ASSQDVGENTEAF
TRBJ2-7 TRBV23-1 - ASGRDRGYEQY
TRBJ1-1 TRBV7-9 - ASSLLRRLNTEAF
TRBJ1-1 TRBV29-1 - SVGQTQNTEAF
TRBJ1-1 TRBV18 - ASSSQGNTEAF
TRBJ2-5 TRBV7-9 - ASSHTSGGSMRETQY
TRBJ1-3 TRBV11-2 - ASSSPTGPGNTIY
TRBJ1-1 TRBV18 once ASSPDINTEAF
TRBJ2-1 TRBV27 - ASSRDYNEQF
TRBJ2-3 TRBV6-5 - ASSYGATGTDTQY
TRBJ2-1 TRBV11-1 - ASSGGTSGRSINEQF
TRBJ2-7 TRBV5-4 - ASSIGLADEQY
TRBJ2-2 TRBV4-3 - ASSQSPGLPYTGELF
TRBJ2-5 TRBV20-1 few SGTVQETQY
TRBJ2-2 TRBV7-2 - ASSLASGLASGELF
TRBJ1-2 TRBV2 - ASSVQGTGNGYT
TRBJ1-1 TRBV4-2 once ASSQEQGRPEAF